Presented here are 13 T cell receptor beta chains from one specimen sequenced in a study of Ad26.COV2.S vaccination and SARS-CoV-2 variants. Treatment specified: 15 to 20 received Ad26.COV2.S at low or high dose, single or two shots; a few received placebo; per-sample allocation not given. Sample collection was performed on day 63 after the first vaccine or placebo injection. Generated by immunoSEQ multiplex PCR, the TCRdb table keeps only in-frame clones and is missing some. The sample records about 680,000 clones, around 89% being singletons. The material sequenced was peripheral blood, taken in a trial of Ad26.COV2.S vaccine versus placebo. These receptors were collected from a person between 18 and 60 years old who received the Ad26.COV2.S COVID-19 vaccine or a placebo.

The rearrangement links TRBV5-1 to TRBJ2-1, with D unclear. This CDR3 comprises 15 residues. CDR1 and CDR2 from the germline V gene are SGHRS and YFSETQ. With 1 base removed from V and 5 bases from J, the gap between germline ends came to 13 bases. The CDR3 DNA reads TGCGCCAGCAGCTTGTACGGCGGAACCAACAATGAGCAGTTCTTC. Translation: CASSLYGGTNNEQFF.

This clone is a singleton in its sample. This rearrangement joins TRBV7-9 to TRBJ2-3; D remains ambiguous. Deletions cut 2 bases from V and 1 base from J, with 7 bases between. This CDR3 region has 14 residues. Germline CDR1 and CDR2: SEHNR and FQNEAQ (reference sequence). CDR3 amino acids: CASSLNGGTDTQYF. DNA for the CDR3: TGTGCCAGCAGCTTAAATGGCGGCACAGATACGCAGTATTTT.

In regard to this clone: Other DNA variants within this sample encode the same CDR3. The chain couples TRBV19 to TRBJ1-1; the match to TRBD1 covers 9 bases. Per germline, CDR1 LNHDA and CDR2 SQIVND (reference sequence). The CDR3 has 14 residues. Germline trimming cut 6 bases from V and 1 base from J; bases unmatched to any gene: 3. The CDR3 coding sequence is TGTGCCAGTAGCGACAGGGGGGGGAACACTGAAGCTTTCTTT. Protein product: CASSDRGGNTEAFF.

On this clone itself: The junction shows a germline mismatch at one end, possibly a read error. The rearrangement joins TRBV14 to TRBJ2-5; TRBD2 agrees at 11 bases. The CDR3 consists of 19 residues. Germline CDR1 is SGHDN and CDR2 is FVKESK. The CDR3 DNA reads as TGTGCCAGCAGCCAAGAAGGGACTAGCGGTTGGAGGGGGCAAGGGACCCAGTACTTC. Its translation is CASSQEGTSGWRGQGTQYF. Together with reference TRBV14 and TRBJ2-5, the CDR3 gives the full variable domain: EAGVTQFPSHSVIEKGQTVTLRCDPISGHDNLYWYRRVMGKEIKFLLHFVKESKQDESGMPNNRFLAERTGGTYSTLKVQPAELEDSGVYFCASSQEGTSGWRGQGTQYFGPGTRLLVL.

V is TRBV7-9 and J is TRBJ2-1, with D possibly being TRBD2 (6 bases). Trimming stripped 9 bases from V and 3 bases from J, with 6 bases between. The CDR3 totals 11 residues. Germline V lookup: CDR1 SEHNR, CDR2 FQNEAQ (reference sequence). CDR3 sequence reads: CARGLYNEQFF. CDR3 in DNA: TGTGCCAGGGGACTCTACAATGAGCAGTTCTTC.

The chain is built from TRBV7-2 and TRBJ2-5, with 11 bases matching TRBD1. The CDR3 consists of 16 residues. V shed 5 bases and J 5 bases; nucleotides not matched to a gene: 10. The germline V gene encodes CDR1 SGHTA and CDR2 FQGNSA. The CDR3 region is CASSLRTGGLGETQYF. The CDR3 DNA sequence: TGTGCCAGCAGCCTGAGGACAGGGGGCTTGGGGGAGACCCAGTACTTC.

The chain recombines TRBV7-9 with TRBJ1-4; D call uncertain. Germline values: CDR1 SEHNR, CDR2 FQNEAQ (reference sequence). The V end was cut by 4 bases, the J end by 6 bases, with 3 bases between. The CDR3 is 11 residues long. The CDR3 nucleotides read TGTGCCAGCAGCTCTTATGAAAAACTGTTTTTT. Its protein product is CASSSYEKLFF.

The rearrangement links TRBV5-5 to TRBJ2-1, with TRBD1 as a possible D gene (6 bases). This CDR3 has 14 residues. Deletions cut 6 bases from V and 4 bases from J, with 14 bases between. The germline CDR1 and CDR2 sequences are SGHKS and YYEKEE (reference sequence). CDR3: CASTHRVTYNEQFF. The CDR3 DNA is TGTGCCAGCACCCACAGGGTAACATACAATGAGCAGTTCTTC.

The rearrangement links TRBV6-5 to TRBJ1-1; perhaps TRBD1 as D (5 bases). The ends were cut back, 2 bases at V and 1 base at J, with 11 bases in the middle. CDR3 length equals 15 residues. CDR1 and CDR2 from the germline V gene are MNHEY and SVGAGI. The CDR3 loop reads CASSYPPGANTEAFF. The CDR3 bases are TGTGCCAGCAGTTACCCCCCCGGGGCGAACACTGAAGCTTTCTTT.

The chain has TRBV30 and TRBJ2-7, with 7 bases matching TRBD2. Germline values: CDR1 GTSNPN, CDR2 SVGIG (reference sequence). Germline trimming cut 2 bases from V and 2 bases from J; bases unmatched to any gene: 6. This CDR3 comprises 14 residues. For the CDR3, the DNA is TGTGCCTGGAGTATTGGGGGAGGGCCCTACGAGCAGTACTTC. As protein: CAWSIGGGPYEQYF.

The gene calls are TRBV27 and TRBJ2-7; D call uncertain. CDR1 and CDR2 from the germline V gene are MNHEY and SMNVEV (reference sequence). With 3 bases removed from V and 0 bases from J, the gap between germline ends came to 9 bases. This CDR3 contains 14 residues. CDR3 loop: CASSLSESSYEQYF. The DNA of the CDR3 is TGTGCCAGCAGTTTGTCCGAGAGCTCCTACGAGCAGTACTTC.

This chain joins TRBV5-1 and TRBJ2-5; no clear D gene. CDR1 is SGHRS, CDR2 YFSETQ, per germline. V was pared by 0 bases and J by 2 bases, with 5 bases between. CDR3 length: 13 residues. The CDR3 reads CASSLVPQETQYF. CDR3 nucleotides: TGCGCCAGCAGCTTGGTTCCTCAAGAGACCCAGTACTTC.

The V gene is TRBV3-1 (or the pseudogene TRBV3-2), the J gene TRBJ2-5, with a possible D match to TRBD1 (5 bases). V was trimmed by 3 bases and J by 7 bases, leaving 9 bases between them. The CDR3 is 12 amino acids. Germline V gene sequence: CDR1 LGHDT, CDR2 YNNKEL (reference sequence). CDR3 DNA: TGTGCCAGCAGCCACCCCCAGGGGACCCAGTACTTC. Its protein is CASSHPQGTQYF.